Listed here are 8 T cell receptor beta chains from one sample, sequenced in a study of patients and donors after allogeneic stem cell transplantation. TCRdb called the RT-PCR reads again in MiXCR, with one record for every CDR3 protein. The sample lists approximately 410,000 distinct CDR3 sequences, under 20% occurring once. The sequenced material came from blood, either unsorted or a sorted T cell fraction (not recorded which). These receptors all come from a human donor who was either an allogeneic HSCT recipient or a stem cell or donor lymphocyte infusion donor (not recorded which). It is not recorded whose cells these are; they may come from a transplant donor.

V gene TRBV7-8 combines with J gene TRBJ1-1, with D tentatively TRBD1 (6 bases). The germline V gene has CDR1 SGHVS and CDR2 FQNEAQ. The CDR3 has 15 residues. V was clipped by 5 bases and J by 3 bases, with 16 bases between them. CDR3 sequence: CASSTRGAMHTEAFF. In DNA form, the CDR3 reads TGTGCCAGCAGCACCCGGGGGGCTATGCACACTGAAGCTTTCTTT. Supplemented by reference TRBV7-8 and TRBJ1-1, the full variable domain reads GAGVSQSPRYKVAKRGQDVALRCDPISGHVSLFWYQQALGQGPEFLTYFQNEAQLDKSGLPSDRFFAERPEGSVSTLKIQRTQQEDSAVYLCASSTRGAMHTEAFFGQGTRLTVV.

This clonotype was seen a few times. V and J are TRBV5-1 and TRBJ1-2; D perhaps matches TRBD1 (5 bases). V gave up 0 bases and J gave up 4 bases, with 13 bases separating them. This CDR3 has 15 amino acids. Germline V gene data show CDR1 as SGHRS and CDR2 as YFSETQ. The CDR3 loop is CASSLGRDSSYGYTF. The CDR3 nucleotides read TGCGCCAGCAGCTTGGGTCGGGACTCCAGCTATGGCTACACCTTC.

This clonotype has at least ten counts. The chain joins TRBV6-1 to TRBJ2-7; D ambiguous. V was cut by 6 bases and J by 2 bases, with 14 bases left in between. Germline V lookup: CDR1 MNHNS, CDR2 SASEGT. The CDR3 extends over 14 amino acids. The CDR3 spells CASRPITSTYEQYF. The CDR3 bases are TGTGCCAGCAGACCCATTACTTCAACCTACGAGCAGTACTTC.

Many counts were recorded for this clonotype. CDR3 in DNA: TGTGCCAGCAGTGATCCCTACCGACAGTCCTACGAGCAGTACTTC. This codes for CASSDPYRQSYEQYF. The chain couples TRBV25-1 to TRBJ2-7, with a tentative D call TRBD1 (5 bases). Germline V CDR1 and CDR2: MGHDK, SYGVNS. Trimming shortened V by 3 bases and J by 1 base, and 13 bases separated the two germline ends. The CDR3 is 15 amino acids.

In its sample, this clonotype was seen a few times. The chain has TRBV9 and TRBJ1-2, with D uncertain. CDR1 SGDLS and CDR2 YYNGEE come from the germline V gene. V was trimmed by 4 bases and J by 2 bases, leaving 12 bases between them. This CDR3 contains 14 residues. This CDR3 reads CASSPVGPNYGYTF. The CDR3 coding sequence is TGTGCCAGCAGCCCCGTGGGCCCAAACTATGGCTACACCTTC.

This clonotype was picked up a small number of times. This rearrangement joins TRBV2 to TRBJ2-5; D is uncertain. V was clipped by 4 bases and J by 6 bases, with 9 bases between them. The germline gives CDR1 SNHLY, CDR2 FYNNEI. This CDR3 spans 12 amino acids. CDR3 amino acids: CASSVGRQTQYF. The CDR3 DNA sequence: TGTGCCAGCAGTGTAGGCAGACAGACCCAGTACTTC.

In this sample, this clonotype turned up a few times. The CDR3 nucleotides read TGTGCCTGGAGTGGGATGGCGGGAGAACGGGGTGAGCAGTTCTTC. This codes for CAWSGMAGERGEQFF. V is TRBV30 and J is TRBJ2-1, with 7 bases fitting TRBD2. V shed 1 base, J shed 9 bases, and the junction held 12 bases outside the gene matches. Germline CDR1 reads GTSNPN; CDR2 reads SVGIG (reference sequence). The CDR3 is 15 residues long.

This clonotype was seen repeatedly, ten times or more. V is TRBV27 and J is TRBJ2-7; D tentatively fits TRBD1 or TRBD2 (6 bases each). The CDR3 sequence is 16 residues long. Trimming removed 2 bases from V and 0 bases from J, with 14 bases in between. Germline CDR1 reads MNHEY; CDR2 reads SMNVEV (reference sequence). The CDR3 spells CASSLLGGTSSYEQYF. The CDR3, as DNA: TGTGCCAGCAGTTTACTGGGCGGGACAAGCTCCTACGAGCAGTACTTC.